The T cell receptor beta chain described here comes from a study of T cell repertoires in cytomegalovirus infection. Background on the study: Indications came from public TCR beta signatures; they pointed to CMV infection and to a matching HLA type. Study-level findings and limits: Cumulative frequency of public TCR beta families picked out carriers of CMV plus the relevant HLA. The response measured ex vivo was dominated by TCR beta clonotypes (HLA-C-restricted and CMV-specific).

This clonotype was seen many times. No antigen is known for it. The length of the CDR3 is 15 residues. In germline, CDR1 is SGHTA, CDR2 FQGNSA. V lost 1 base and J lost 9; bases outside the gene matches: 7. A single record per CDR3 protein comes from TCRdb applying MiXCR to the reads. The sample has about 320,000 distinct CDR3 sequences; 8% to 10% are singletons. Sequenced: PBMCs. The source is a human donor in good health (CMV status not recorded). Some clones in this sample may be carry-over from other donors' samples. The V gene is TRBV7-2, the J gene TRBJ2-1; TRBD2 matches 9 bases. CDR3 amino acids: CASSLVAGGRSEQFF. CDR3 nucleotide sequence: TGTGCCAGCAGCTTAGTGGCGGGGGGGCGGAGTGAGCAGTTCTTC.